This entry describes one T cell receptor beta chain. These data are taken from a study of blood T cell repertoires in COVID-19. Study-wide context: Researchers got acute and convalescent COVID-19 samples from the United States, Italy and Spain. Sources were T cells, B-cell-depleted T cells, or PBMCs; the material itself was cDNA or gDNA.

The authors' processing: Amplifying reference gene primers gave estimates of nucleated cell counts. The method was immunoSEQ multiplex PCR; TCRdb's version includes in-frame clones alone and lacks a portion of them. The DNA gave D and trimming, while V, J and clone size come from that table. The sample includes 100,000 to 150,000 clones, approximately 90% seen only once; the top ten take less than 5.5%. The V end was cut by 10 bases, the J end by 5 bases, with 12 bases between. The length of the CDR3 is 13 residues. Germline CDR1 and CDR2: ENHRY and SYGVKD. This chain uses TRBV10-3 with TRBJ1-6, with D possibly TRBD1 on 6 matching bases. The sequencing input was peripheral blood. This TCR derives from a man in his fifties or sixties with COVID-19, enrolled during active disease. The CDR3 is CANKQGDNSPLHF. In DNA, the CDR3 is TGTGCCAACAAACAGGGCGATAATTCACCCCTCCACTTT.